This T cell receptor beta chain was captured by sequencing in a study of T-cell reconstitution after alpha-beta-depleted transplantation in children. Unique molecular identifiers were built into the TCRbeta library. TCRdb independently ran MiXCR on the PCR reads; one entry per CDR3 protein. The sample shows approximately 800,000 distinct CDR3 sequences, roughly 16% of them seen only once. This clonotype was detected ten times or more. The CDR3 has 15 amino acids. V shed 6 bases and J 1 base; nucleotides not matched to a gene: 9. Germline lookup yields CDR1 SQVTM and CDR2 ANQGSEA. This clonotype was obtained from a male patient younger than 18 who had a stem cell transplant for acute lymphoblastic leukemia, so the T cells may come from the graft donor. Source: PBMCs, mostly from graft donor cells, taken 360 days after TCRalphabeta/CD19-depleted stem cell transplant. The chain has TRBV29-1 and TRBJ2-5, with TRBD2 matching 9 bases. The CDR3 DNA follows: TGCAGCGTGGCCGGGACTAGCAGTTCCCAAGAGACCCAGTACTTC. Its protein is CSVAGTSSSQETQYF.